The source of this T cell receptor beta chain is a study of cytomegalovirus exposure and HLA in healthy donors. Findings of the study overall: The majority of TCR sequences were rare, yet some public TCRs appeared in many donors.

Concerning this clone: Its antigen is currently unknown.

Trimming cost V 3 bases and J 3 bases, with 6 bases left between them. Germline V gives CDR1 SGHAT, CDR2 FQNNGV. This CDR3 region has 12 residues. The PCR contained 60 Vbeta and 13 Jbeta primers. Generated by immunoSEQ multiplex PCR, the TCRdb table keeps only in-frame clones and is missing some. The table has about 160,000 clones, approximately 72% seen once. The source is a man aged 35 to 55 in good health and CMV-seropositive. Sequencing used PBMCs. The V call is TRBV11-2, the J call TRBJ2-7; D not certain. The CDR3 coding sequence is TGTGCCAGCAGCTTTAGAGGCTACGAGCAGTACTTC. Translation: CASSFRGYEQYF.